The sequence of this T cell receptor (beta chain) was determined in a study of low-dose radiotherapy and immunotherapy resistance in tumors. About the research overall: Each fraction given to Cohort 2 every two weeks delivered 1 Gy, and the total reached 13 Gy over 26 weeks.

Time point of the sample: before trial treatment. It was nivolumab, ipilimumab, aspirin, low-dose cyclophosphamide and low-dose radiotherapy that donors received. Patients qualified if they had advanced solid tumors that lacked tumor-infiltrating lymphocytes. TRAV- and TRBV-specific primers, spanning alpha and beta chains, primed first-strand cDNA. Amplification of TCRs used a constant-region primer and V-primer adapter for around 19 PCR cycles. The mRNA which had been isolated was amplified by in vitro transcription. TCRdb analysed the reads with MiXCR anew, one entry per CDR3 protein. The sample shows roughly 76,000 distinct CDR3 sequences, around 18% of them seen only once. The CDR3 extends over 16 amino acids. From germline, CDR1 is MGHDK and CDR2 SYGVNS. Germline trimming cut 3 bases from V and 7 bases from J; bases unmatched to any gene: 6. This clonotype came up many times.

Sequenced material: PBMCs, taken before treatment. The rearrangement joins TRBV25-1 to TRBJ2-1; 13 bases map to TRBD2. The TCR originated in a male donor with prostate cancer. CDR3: CASSDALAGGFNEQFF. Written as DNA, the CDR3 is TGTGCCAGCAGTGATGCACTAGCGGGAGGGTTTAATGAGCAGTTCTTC.